The 21 T cell receptor beta chains presented below share a single source sample, sequenced in a study of cytomegalovirus exposure and HLA in healthy donors. The table came from immunoSEQ multiplex PCR; TCRdb's copy has only in-frame clones and leaves some out. Of about 98,000 clones listed, over 75% are singletons. The sample taken for sequencing was PBMCs. The source is a man aged 18 to 35 in good health and CMV-seropositive.

For the CDR3, the DNA is TGTGCCAGCAGCTTGGTGGACAGACCCCTCCACTTT. This sequence encodes CASSLVDRPLHF. This chain uses TRBV7-9 with TRBJ1-6; perhaps TRBD1 as D (6 bases). Trimming shortened V by 3 bases and J by 12 bases, and 9 bases separated the two germline ends. CDR3 length equals 12 residues. Per germline, CDR1 SEHNR and CDR2 FQNEAQ (reference sequence).

The chain links TRBV11-2 to TRBJ1-1; D not certain. V was cut by 5 bases and J by 8 bases, with 18 bases left in between. The CDR3 contains 14 residues. Germline-derived CDR1 and CDR2 are SGHAT and FQNNGV. The CDR3, as DNA: TGTGCCAGCAGCCCCGAGAGGTTATGGAGGGAAGCTTTCTTT. It yields the protein CASSPERLWREAFF. The whole variable domain, remainder taken from reference TRBV11-2 and TRBJ1-1, is EAGVAQSPRYKIIEKRQSVAFWCNPISGHATLYWYQQILGQGPKLLIQFQNNGVVDDSQLPKDRFSAERLKGVDSTLKIQPAKLEDSAVYLCASSPERLWREAFFGQGTRLTVV.

This chain connects TRBV5-1 to TRBJ1-5; no reliable D call. Trimming stripped 0 bases from V and 9 bases from J, with 10 bases between. This CDR3 region has 13 residues. Germline CDR1 is SGHRS and CDR2 is YFSETQ. The chain's CDR3 is CASSLAGRSPQHF. CDR3 bases: TGCGCCAGCAGCTTGGCAGGCCGATCGCCCCAGCATTTT.

CDR3 loop: CSVEEDRDYEQYF. CDR3 coding DNA: TGCAGCGTTGAAGAGGACAGAGACTACGAGCAGTACTTC. The chain links TRBV29-1 to TRBJ2-7; TRBD1 is a possible D gene (6 bases). Per the germline V gene, CDR1 is SQVTM and CDR2 is ANQGSEA. The V end lost 0 bases, the J end lost 3 bases, and 9 bases lay between the germline ends. The CDR3 totals 13 residues.

This clone appeared a few times. This rearrangement joins TRBV29-1 to TRBJ1-1; the D gene is possibly TRBD1 (6 bases). The CDR3 totals 12 residues. Trimming left V 8 bases short and J 5 bases short, with 15 bases between. CDR1 and CDR2 (germline): SQVTM, ANQGSEA. Written as DNA, the CDR3 is TGCAGCTTCGAGGGGGTGGGTACTGAAGCTTTCTTT. Translating it yields CSFEGVGTEAFF.

The chain links TRBV4-3 to TRBJ2-7; the match to TRBD2 covers 10 bases. The junction had 11 bases not matched to a gene; V was cut back by 0 bases and J by 6 bases. The CDR3 extends over 17 amino acids. CDR1 and CDR2 from the germline V gene are LGHNA and YSLEER. The CDR3 region is CASSQDLSGGARGEQYF. The CDR3 DNA is TGCGCCAGCAGCCAAGATTTAAGCGGGGGGGCCAGGGGCGAGCAGTACTTC.

The chain has TRBV11-2 and TRBJ2-7, with 14 bases aligning to TRBD2. The CDR3 loop spans 17 amino acids. Trimming removed 4 bases from V and 0 bases from J; junction bases left unmatched: 5. Germline-derived CDR1 and CDR2 are SGHAT and FQNNGV. In nucleotides, the CDR3 is TGTGCCAGCAGCTCGGGACTAGCGGGGGTGTCCTCCTACGAGCAGTACTTC. This translates into CASSSGLAGVSSYEQYF.

The genes are TRBV9 and TRBJ2-1; 10 bases are a match to TRBD2. CDR1 SGDLS and CDR2 YYNGEE come from the germline V gene. V shed 4 bases and J 5 bases; nucleotides not matched to a gene: 6. The CDR3 runs to 15 residues. The CDR3 sequence is CASSLAGGQDNEQFF. Written as DNA, the CDR3 is TGTGCCAGCAGCTTAGCGGGGGGACAGGACAATGAGCAGTTCTTC.

The chain couples TRBV11-1 to TRBJ2-1, with 10 positions matching TRBD1. The V and J ends lost 2 bases and 15 bases, in that order; junction bases with no gene match: 13. This CDR3 region has 15 residues. Germline lookup yields CDR1 SGHAT and CDR2 FQDESV (reference sequence). The CDR3 here is CASSLIGTGDPILFF. The CDR3 coding sequence is TGTGCCAGCAGCTTAATTGGGACAGGGGACCCTATTCTGTTCTTC.

This clone was counted many times. The chain uses TRBV7-2 and TRBJ1-2; D is possibly TRBD1 (5 bases). Per germline, CDR1 SGHTA and CDR2 FQGNSA. Deletions cut 0 bases from V and 6 bases from J, with 14 bases between. CDR3 size: 15 residues. CDR3 sequence (DNA): TGTGCCAGCAGCTTAGCGGCGGCAGGGAGGAATGGCTACACCTTC. Residues: CASSLAAAGRNGYTF.

The CDR3 DNA follows: TGTGCCAGCAGTTTGAGGGGGCGGGGGGCCTCTTACACAGATACGCAGTATTTT. Its translation is CASSLRGRGASYTDTQYF. The V and J genes are TRBV27 and TRBJ2-3, with D possibly TRBD2 on 8 matching bases. V was trimmed by 3 bases and J by 2 bases, leaving 21 bases between them. The CDR3 has 18 residues. CDR1 is MNHEY, CDR2 SMNVEV, per germline (reference sequence).

The chain links TRBV11-2 to TRBJ1-2; TRBD1 aligns across 7 bases. Germline loops: CDR1 SGHAT, CDR2 FQNNGV. The junction had 9 bases not matched to a gene; V was cut back by 4 bases and J by 4 bases. This CDR3 has 15 residues. The CDR3 sequence is CASSSVRGRGYGYTF. The CDR3 coding sequence is TGTGCCAGCAGCTCTGTTAGGGGGCGCGGCTATGGCTACACCTTC.

CDR3 coding DNA: TGTGCCAGCTCACTAGACAGGAATGGCTACACCTTC. It is translated as CASSLDRNGYTF. The V call is TRBV18, the J call TRBJ1-2; a weak D match, TRBD1 (6 bases). CDR1 and CDR2 (germline): KGHSH, LQKENI. The CDR3 extends over 12 amino acids. The ends were cut back, 4 bases at V and 6 bases at J, with 9 bases in the middle.

The gene calls are TRBV4-2 and TRBJ1-5; 12 bases line up with TRBD1. J gave up 7 bases and V 0 bases, and 4 bases lay outside the gene matches. The CDR3 loop spans 16 amino acids. CDR1 LGHNA and CDR2 YNFKEQ come from the germline V gene. DNA of the CDR3: TGTGCCAGCAGCCAAGACACTGGGACAGGGGGCCAGCCCCAGCATTTT. Protein sequence: CASSQDTGTGGQPQHF.

In DNA form, the CDR3 reads TGTGCCAGCAGTTTTCGGGGGGGCCGCGAGACCCAGTACTTC. It specifies CASSFRGGRETQYF. The chain couples TRBV27 to TRBJ2-5; 8 bases fit TRBD2. Germline loops: CDR1 MNHEY, CDR2 SMNVEV (reference sequence). V was clipped by 3 bases and J by 5 bases; unmatched bases: 5. The CDR3 is 14 residues long.

This chain links TRBV4-3 with TRBJ2-1; no firm D call. Germline CDR1 LGHNA, CDR2 YSLEER. The V end lost 0 bases, the J end lost 13 bases, and 16 bases lay between the germline ends. The CDR3 sequence is 14 residues long. CDR3 nucleotide sequence: TGCGCCAGCAGCCAAGATGAGCAGGCACGGAAACAGTTCTTC. Protein sequence: CASSQDEQARKQFF.

The rearrangement uses TRBV28 and TRBJ2-7; 11 nucleotides line up with TRBD2. This CDR3 is 15 amino acids long. The germline gives CDR1 MDHEN, CDR2 SYDVKM. The junction had 3 bases not matched to a gene; V was cut back by 3 bases and J by 2 bases. CDR3 nucleotide sequence: TGTGCCAGCAGTTTTTCGACTAGCGGGACCTACGAGCAGTACTTC. This encodes CASSFSTSGTYEQYF. Supplemented by reference TRBV28 and TRBJ2-7, the full variable domain reads DVKVTQSSRYLVKRTGEKVFLECVQDMDHENMFWYRQDPGLGLRLIYFSYDVKMKEKGDIPEGYSVSREKKERFSLILESASTNQTSMYLCASSFSTSGTYEQYFGPGTRLTVT.

The rearrangement joins TRBV4-1 to TRBJ1-1; 7 positions agree with TRBD1. This CDR3 has 17 amino acids. V was pared by 3 bases and J by 1 base, with 11 bases of the junction left unmatched. Germline CDR1 MGHRA, CDR2 YSYEKL. The CDR3 coding sequence is TGCGCCAGCAGCCATCGAACAGGGGTGTTGGAGAACACTGAAGCTTTCTTT. Translation: CASSHRTGVLENTEAFF.

The J gene is TRBJ2-5, the V gene TRBV11-3; D is ambiguous. There are 16 residues in the CDR3. In germline, CDR1 is SGHNT, CDR2 YENEEA. Trimming took 4 bases from V and 4 from J, leaving 19 bases between them. This CDR3 reads CASSYDTIPDVETQYF. Here the CDR3 DNA reads TGTGCCAGCAGCTATGACACAATCCCAGATGTAGAGACCCAGTACTTC.

The chain joins TRBV19 to TRBJ1-3; D not certain. The germline gives CDR1 LNHDA, CDR2 SQIVND (reference sequence). The ends were cut back, 5 bases at V and 0 bases at J, with 11 bases in the middle. The CDR3 loop spans 15 amino acids. CDR3 sequence reads: CASSFWGVSGNTIYF. Here the CDR3 DNA reads TGTGCCAGTAGTTTCTGGGGAGTCTCTGGAAACACCATATATTTT.

The rearrangement uses TRBV7-9 and TRBJ2-7; a weak D match, TRBD2 (6 bases). Germline values: CDR1 SEHNR, CDR2 FQNEAQ (reference sequence). V gave up 1 base and J gave up 3 bases, with 10 bases separating them. This CDR3 spans 14 amino acids. The CDR3: CASSLGRVDYEQYF. DNA for the CDR3: TGTGCCAGCAGCTTAGGGAGGGTAGACTACGAGCAGTACTTC.